The 22 T cell receptor beta chains presented below share a single source sample, sequenced in a study of blood T cells in healthy people across ages. It was with a sample-barcoded 5' primer and a J-beta primer mix that a second PCR of about 7 to 12 cycles was run. Each CDR3 protein is one row after TCRdb ran MiXCR on the 5' RACE reads. This repertoire shows more than 550,000 distinct CDR3 sequences, about 20% found once; its top ten account for roughly 22%. The sequencing input was blood. The receptor source for this set is a man in his 70s in good health.

The table lists this clonotype with a few counts. No conserved phenylalanine or tryptophan ends this CDR3, so it is likely a read error. Because the CDR3's place on the DNA is in doubt, the DNA is left out and the CDR3 is given as listed by TCRdb. The chain employs TRBV21-1 and TRBJ2-5; the table's TRBD1 call for D was not verified on the DNA. TRBV21-1 is classified as a pseudogene. The CDR3 is 13 amino acids long, termini counted. CDR3 sequence reads: CASSNISPPEQYV.

This clonotype has only a few counts. The chain links TRBV3-1 to TRBJ2-7; no definite D call. CDR1 is LGHDT, CDR2 YNNKEL, per germline (reference sequence). CDR3 length equals 13 residues. The V end lost 1 base, the J end lost 3 bases, and 7 bases lay between the germline ends. For the CDR3, the DNA is TGTGCCAGCAGCCAAGGGTTTTACTACGAGCAGTACTTC. It encodes CASSQGFYYEQYF.

This clonotype was detected many times. The rearrangement links TRBV12-3 or TRBV12-4 to TRBJ1-5; TRBD1 agrees at 9 bases. This CDR3 has 14 amino acids. Trimming at V came to 6 bases and at J to 3 bases, leaving 3 bases not matched to a gene. The CDR3 nucleotides are TGTGCCAGCAGAGGGACAGGGAACAATCAGCCCCAGCATTTT. This gives the protein CASRGTGNNQPQHF.

This chain connects TRBV24-1 to TRBJ2-1, with 11 bases matching TRBD2. Germline loops: CDR1 KGHDR, CDR2 SFDVKD. The CDR3 consists of 17 residues. V dropped 3 bases and J dropped 2; count of bases not matched to a gene: 5. CDR3 sequence (DNA): TGTGCCACCAGTGATCCTCTGACTAGCGGGACCTACAATGAGCAGTTCTTC. This gives the protein CATSDPLTSGTYNEQFF.

The chain couples TRBV29-1 to TRBJ2-3; a weak D match, TRBD1 (6 bases). Trimming pared 4 bases from V and 6 bases from J, leaving 17 bases between. The CDR3 loop spans 14 amino acids. Germline V gives CDR1 SQVTM, CDR2 ANQGSEA. In DNA form, the CDR3 reads TGCAGCGTTGGGGAACAGGGCCTAGGGGATACGCAGTATTTT. This translates into CSVGEQGLGDTQYF.

This chain connects TRBV5-1 to TRBJ2-2, with 8 bases that match TRBD1. Germline lookup yields CDR1 SGHRS and CDR2 YFSETQ. This CDR3 spans 16 amino acids. With 4 bases clipped from V and 7 bases from J, the junction kept 12 bases outside the gene matches. CDR3 loop: CASSAGQGLISGELFF. CDR3 DNA: TGCGCCAGCAGCGCCGGACAGGGCTTGATCAGCGGGGAGCTGTTTTTT.

A single count supports this clonotype. V is TRBV30 and J is TRBJ2-1; 8 bases match TRBD2. V trimming: 5 bases; J trimming: 2 bases; junction bases outside the gene matches: 8. In germline, CDR1 is GTSNPN, CDR2 SVGIG (reference sequence). The CDR3 is 15 amino acids. Written as DNA, the CDR3 is TGTGCCTGGGGAGACGGGAGGGTTCCCTACAATGAGCAGTTCTTC. Its protein product is CAWGDGRVPYNEQFF.

Only a few counts were recorded for this clonotype. V is TRBV12-3 or TRBV12-4 and J is TRBJ1-4; 7 nucleotides match TRBD1. This CDR3 comprises 14 residues. With V trimmed by 5 bases and J by 4 bases, 4 bases remained unmatched. The CDR3 region is CASSTGTVNEKLFF. CDR3 bases: TGTGCCAGCAGTACCGGGACAGTTAATGAAAAACTGTTTTTT.

The chain is built from TRBV3-1 and TRBJ2-3; a weak D match, TRBD2 (8 bases). The CDR3 contains 16 residues. Trimming stripped 5 bases from V and 1 base from J, with 16 bases between. The germline V gene encodes CDR1 LGHDT and CDR2 YNNKEL (reference sequence). CDR3 in DNA: TGTGCCAGCAGCGTCAGGGGGACTAGACGCACAGATACGCAGTATTTT. Translating it yields CASSVRGTRRTDTQYF.

The chain joins TRBV28 to TRBJ2-1, with TRBD1 as a possible D gene (6 bases). The germline V gene encodes CDR1 MDHEN and CDR2 SYDVKM. Trimming shortened V by 6 bases and J by 4 bases, and 19 bases separated the two germline ends. CDR3 length equals 16 residues. The CDR3 DNA is TGTGCCAGCAGCGCCACCTCAGGGGCCTCTTACAATGAGCAGTTCTTC. This sequence encodes CASSATSGASYNEQFF.

This clonotype occurred once. A much larger clone lies one base from this, so it may be a read error. This chain links TRBV5-5 with TRBJ1-3; possibly TRBD1 for D (5 bases). The CDR3 sequence is 16 residues long. The germline V and J ends were trimmed by 0 bases and 2 bases, with 12 bases remaining between them. CDR1 SGHKS and CDR2 YYEKEE come from the germline V gene (reference sequence). CDR3 amino acids: CASSLARARAGNTIYF. The CDR3 DNA sequence: TGTGCCAGCAGCTTGGCCCGGGCCAGGGCTGGAAACACCATATATTTT.

The chain carries TRBV11-2 and TRBJ2-3, with D perhaps matching TRBD1 (6 bases). This CDR3 comprises 18 residues. The germline V gene encodes CDR1 SGHAT and CDR2 FQNNGV. Between the trimmed V and J ends, which lost 5 bases and 2 bases, there was a span of 23 bases. The CDR3 loop reads CASSPDAPGTRITDTQYF. Written as DNA, the CDR3 is TGTGCCAGCAGCCCCGACGCCCCCGGGACAAGGATCACAGATACGCAGTATTTT.

This clonotype was counted only a few times. This rearrangement joins TRBV20-1 to TRBJ1-1, with D unclear. Trimming stripped 6 bases from V and 4 bases from J, with 18 bases between. Germline V gene sequence: CDR1 DFQATT, CDR2 SNEGSKA (reference sequence). CDR3 size: 14 residues. The CDR3: CSAPWGGRSTEAFF. The CDR3 bases are TGCAGTGCCCCTTGGGGAGGGAGGTCCACTGAAGCTTTCTTT.

The sample holds many counts of this clonotype. This rearrangement joins TRBV7-9 to TRBJ2-7, with D tentatively TRBD1 (6 bases). This CDR3 contains 12 residues. CDR1 and CDR2 from the germline V gene are SEHNR and FQNEAQ (reference sequence). V lost 4 bases and J lost 3, with 7 bases in between. The CDR3 DNA follows: TGTGCCAGCAGCTCCAGGGGCTACGAGCAGTACTTC. The encoded protein is CASSSRGYEQYF.

This clonotype occurred a few times. The genes are TRBV7-2 and TRBJ2-1; 8 bases agree with TRBD2. In germline, CDR1 is SGHTA, CDR2 FQGNSA. This CDR3 region has 14 residues. The trim removed 4 bases at V and 6 bases at J, leaving 5 bases unmatched. In nucleotides, the CDR3 is TGTGCCAGCAGCTCCTTGACTAGCGTCAATGAGCAGTTCTTC. Translation gives CASSSLTSVNEQFF. Looking up the rest from reference TRBV7-2 and TRBJ2-1 gives the full variable domain: GAGVSQSPSNKVTEKGKDVELRCDPISGHTALYWYRQSLGQGLEFLIYFQGNSAPDKSGLPSDRFSAERTGGSVSTLTIQRTQQEDSAVYLCASSSLTSVNEQFFGPGTRLTVL.

The CDR3 nucleotides are TGTGCCAGCAGTGTCGGGACAGGGGGTCGCGAGCAGTACTTC. This encodes CASSVGTGGREQYF. The chain combines TRBV6-5 with TRBJ2-5; 11 positions match TRBD1. The end of the DNA is better explained by TRBJ2-7, so the J call may be wrong. The CDR3 contains 14 residues. The germline V gene has CDR1 MNHEY and CDR2 SVGAGI.

V gene TRBV6-1 combines with J gene TRBJ2-1; tentative D call: TRBD2 (6 bases). This CDR3 region has 13 residues. CDR1 is MNHNS, CDR2 SASEGT, per germline. The ends were cut back, 7 bases at V and 3 bases at J, with 10 bases in the middle. The CDR3 region is CASNGEDYNEQFF. The CDR3 coding sequence is TGTGCCAGCAACGGGGAGGACTACAATGAGCAGTTCTTC.

This clonotype was counted ten times or more. DNA of the CDR3: TGTGCCACCAGCGACGGCTATGGCTACACCTTC. Translating it yields CATSDGYGYTF. This chain links TRBV24-1 with TRBJ1-2, with D uncertain. Germline CDR1 and CDR2: KGHDR and SFDVKD. The CDR3 consists of 11 residues. Trimming cost V 7 bases and J 4 bases, with 6 bases left between them.

The V and J genes are TRBV20-1 and TRBJ1-5; 9 bases align to TRBD1. The CDR3 is 13 amino acids. V shed 5 bases and J 8 bases; nucleotides not matched to a gene: 7. The germline CDR1 and CDR2 sequences are DFQATT and SNEGSKA (reference sequence). CDR3 in DNA: TGCAGTGCTCGGGACAGGGTAAGGAAGCCCCAGCATTTT. It codes for CSARDRVRKPQHF.

This clonotype appeared a few times. The chain carries TRBV7-8 and TRBJ1-2, with D possibly matching TRBD1 (6 bases). The CDR3 is 15 amino acids. V was trimmed by 3 bases and J by 7 bases, leaving 18 bases between them. Germline V gene data show CDR1 as SGHVS and CDR2 as FQNEAQ. The CDR3 coding sequence is TGTGCCAGCAGCTTTCGAGCGTCCAGGGGAGGTGGCTACACCTTC. Translating gives CASSFRASRGGGYTF.

This clonotype was detected many times. The V and J genes are TRBV3-1 and TRBJ1-6; possible D gene TRBD1, 5 bases. CDR3 length equals 13 residues. Trimming took off 1 base at V and 11 bases at J, with 9 bases between the two ends. The germline CDR1 and CDR2 sequences are LGHDT and YNNKEL (reference sequence). The CDR3: CASSQGQRTPLHF. The CDR3 bases are TGTGCCAGCAGCCAAGGACAGAGGACACCCCTCCACTTT.

This chain connects TRBV6-1 to TRBJ2-1, with D tentatively TRBD2 (6 bases). The germline CDR1 and CDR2 sequences are MNHNS and SASEGT. The CDR3 has 16 amino acids. Trimming removed 5 bases from V and 5 bases from J, with 19 bases in between. The CDR3 here is CASSRAAGTGNNEQFF. In nucleotides, the CDR3 is TGTGCCAGCAGTCGAGCTGCCGGGACTGGAAACAATGAGCAGTTCTTC.